The clone carrying this TCR beta chain showed up just a few times. This entry is derived from a study of T cell responses to AZD1222 COVID-19 vaccine. Repertoires were generated with immunoSEQ multiplex PCR, while TCRdb's copy carries only in-frame clones and drops some. The table has approximately 210,000 clones, 91% seen once. After removal of 1 base from V and 4 bases from J, the junction contained 5 bases not matched to a gene. Germline CDR1 is SGHRS and CDR2 is YFSETQ. The CDR3 spans 14 residues. This material consisted of peripheral blood, taken 28 days after the second AZD1222 dose. This clonotype was obtained from an adult who received the AZD1222 COVID-19 vaccine. The V gene is TRBV5-1, the J gene TRBJ2-7, with 7 bases that match TRBD2. Written as DNA, the CDR3 is TGCGCCAGCAGCTTGATGACTAGCAGTTACGAGCAGTACTTC. Translated: CASSLMTSSYEQYF.